Described below is a single T cell receptor (beta chain) sequence and its context. Its cognate antigen is unknown. The source of the sample is a study of cytomegalovirus exposure and HLA in healthy donors. It was with 60 Vbeta and 13 Jbeta primers that the PCR ran. Repertoires were generated with immunoSEQ multiplex PCR, while TCRdb's copy carries only in-frame clones and drops some. The sample yields about 180,000 clones, 75% to 90% seen once. Overall study results and limits: Some V segments (TRBV6-2 and TRBV6-3 among them) were excluded as indistinguishable. A link between a missense DCLRE1C variant and TCR beta V- and J-gene trimming emerged from a later analysis. Most TCR sequences were rare, but some public TCRs occurred in many donors.

Germline V CDR1 and CDR2: SGDLS, YYNGEE. V gave up 7 bases and J gave up 7 bases; unmatched junction bases: 11. The CDR3 loop spans 16 amino acids. The rearrangement joins TRBV9 to TRBJ2-1; TRBD2 agrees at 13 bases. The sample taken for sequencing was PBMCs. The source is a boy aged 2-9 years in good health and CMV-seronegative. The DNA of the CDR3 is TGTGCCAGCTCCGGACTAGCGGGAGTTTGGCCGAATGAGCAGTTCTTC. Its translation: CASSGLAGVWPNEQFF.